These 14 T cell receptor beta chains came from one sample sequenced in a study of regulatory T cells in long-lasting Graves disease. The time point is: newly diagnosed GD, antithyroid drugs for less than 3 months. Researchers made the TCR library from RNA that was extracted from PBMCs. Arm-PCR with iRepertoire HTBI primers amplified the CDR3 regions for these TCR beta libraries. TCRdb processed the multiplex PCR reads anew with MiXCR; each CDR3 protein has one entry. The profile shows around 250,000 distinct CDR3 sequences, around 21% of them singletons. The source was peripheral blood mononuclear cells (PBMCs), collected at new diagnosis, from a patient treated with antithyroid drugs. Every receptor here comes from a female donor with Graves disease.

This clonotype was detected many times. The rearrangement joins TRBV9 to TRBJ2-2; D not certain. The CDR3 has 13 residues. Germline V lookup: CDR1 SGDLS, CDR2 YYNGEE. The V and J ends lost 0 bases and 4 bases respectively, with 4 bases between them. CDR3 in amino acids: CASSVVVTGELFF. CDR3 bases: TGTGCCAGCAGCGTAGTCGTCACCGGGGAGCTGTTTTTT.

This clonotype was counted at least ten times. J is TRBJ1-4 and V is TRBV20-1; the match to TRBD1 covers 7 bases. The V segment lost 3 bases and the J segment 8 bases; nucleotides outside the gene matches: 6. The CDR3 sequence is 13 residues long. The germline V gene has CDR1 DFQATT and CDR2 SNEGSKA (reference sequence). CDR3 nucleotide sequence: TGCAGTGCTAGGGCAGGGACAGACGAAAAACTGTTTTTT. The encoded protein is CSARAGTDEKLFF.

This chain joins TRBV11-3 and TRBJ2-1, with D uncertain. CDR1 SGHNT and CDR2 YENEEA come from the germline V gene. The ends were cut back, 5 bases at V and 2 bases at J, with 10 bases in the middle. This CDR3 has 14 residues. CDR3 sequence (DNA): TGTGCCAGCAGCATAGGACCCCCCTACAATGAGCAGTTCTTC. It encodes CASSIGPPYNEQFF.

The chain is built from TRBV7-9 and TRBJ2-5; 8 positions agree with TRBD1. The CDR3 extends over 15 amino acids. Germline V CDR1 and CDR2: SEHNR, FQNEAQ (reference sequence). V trimming: 4 bases; J trimming: 5 bases; junction bases outside the gene matches: 9. CDR3 sequence reads: CASSSRGQGAETQYF. The CDR3 DNA follows: TGTGCCAGCAGCTCAAGAGGACAGGGCGCGGAGACCCAGTACTTC.

The sample holds a few counts of this clonotype. The J gene is TRBJ1-3, the V gene TRBV10-3; no clear D gene. The germline CDR1 and CDR2 sequences are ENHRY and SYGVKD. Trimming shortened V by 0 bases and J by 0 bases, and 6 bases separated the two germline ends. The CDR3 runs to 15 residues. This chain's CDR3 is CAISESLSSGNTIYF. CDR3 DNA sequence: TGTGCCATCAGTGAGTCGCTGAGCTCTGGAAACACCATATATTTT.

There are many counts of this clonotype. The V gene is TRBV5-1, the J gene TRBJ1-6; 9 bases are shared with TRBD1. The CDR3 contains 17 residues. V shed 4 bases, J shed 11 bases, and the junction held 16 bases outside the gene matches. The V gene's germline CDR1 is SGHRS and CDR2 YFSETQ. This CDR3 reads CASSADGQGRSGAPLHF. The CDR3 DNA follows: TGCGCCAGCAGCGCAGATGGACAGGGGCGTTCTGGAGCACCCCTCCACTTT.

The genes are TRBV3-1 and TRBJ1-3, with D perhaps TRBD1 (5 bases). This CDR3 contains 19 residues. Germline CDR1 is LGHDT and CDR2 is YNNKEL (reference sequence). V was shortened by 3 bases and J by 0 bases, with 21 bases between the two germline ends. Here the CDR3 DNA reads TGTGCCAGCAGCCATACCCCCGTTGGGGACGGAGACTCTGGAAACACCATATATTTT. Protein sequence: CASSHTPVGDGDSGNTIYF.

V usage is TRBV19 and J usage is TRBJ2-1, with a weak D call TRBD2 (6 bases). This CDR3 is built from 15 residues. From germline, CDR1 is LNHDA and CDR2 SQIVND (reference sequence). Deletions cut 5 bases from V and 7 bases from J, with 18 bases between. CDR3 DNA: TGTGCCAGTAGTCCGGGGGAGCGAGGGGTAAATGAGCAGTTCTTC. It translates to CASSPGERGVNEQFF. Drawing the rest from reference TRBV19 and TRBJ2-1, the complete variable domain is DGGITQSPKYLFRKEGQNVTLSCEQNLNHDAMYWYRQDPGQGLRLIYYSQIVNDFQKGDIAEGYSVSREKKESFPLTVTSAQKNPTAFYLCASSPGERGVNEQFFGPGTRLTVL.

This clonotype has a count of ten or more. One end of the junction does not line up with germline, which may come from a read error. V is TRBV7-2 and J is TRBJ2-2, with D hard to call. The CDR3 sequence is 14 residues long. Germline lookup yields CDR1 SGHTA and CDR2 FQGNSA. The CDR3 spells CASKPVGNTGELFF. CDR3 DNA: TGTGCCAGCAAACCCGTGGGTAACACTGGGGAGCTGTTTTTT.

This clonotype was seen many times. The CDR3 sequence: CASSAGVAGYTDTQYF. CDR3 coding DNA: TGTGCCAGCAGCGCTGGAGTAGCGGGATACACCGATACGCAGTATTTT. The chain carries TRBV11-3 and TRBJ2-3, with TRBD2 matching 8 bases. CDR1 and CDR2 from the germline V gene are SGHNT and YENEEA. The length of the CDR3 is 16 residues. Trimming removed 5 bases from V and 6 bases from J; junction bases left unmatched: 13. Looking up the rest from reference TRBV11-3 and TRBJ2-3 gives the full variable domain: EAGVVQSPRYKIIEKKQPVAFWCNPISGHNTLYWYLQNLGQGPELLIRYENEEAVDDSQLPKDRFSAERLKGVDSTLKIQPAELGDSAVYLCASSAGVAGYTDTQYFGPGTRLTVL.

This clonotype was observed at least ten times. The V gene is TRBV3-1, the J gene TRBJ1-1; D unclear. The V end lost 4 bases, the J end lost 4 bases, and 19 bases lay between the germline ends. Germline assignment: CDR1 LGHDT and CDR2 YNNKEL (reference sequence). The length of the CDR3 is 16 residues. CDR3 amino acids: CASSLHETAKGTEAFF. In DNA, the CDR3 is TGTGCCAGCAGCCTACACGAAACGGCGAAGGGCACTGAAGCTTTCTTT.

With respect to this clonotype: A far larger clone is a single base away, which makes a read error likely. CDR3 bases: TGTGCCAGCAGTCTCCTTGCCTCTGGGGAGCAGTACTTC. Amino acids: CASSLLASGEQYF. The chain carries TRBV2 and TRBJ2-7, with no clear D. CDR1 is SNHLY and CDR2 is FYNNEI in the germline V gene. The V gene lost 5 bases and the J gene lost 7 bases, with 15 bases spanning the gap. CDR3 length: 13 amino acids.

This clonotype was detected ten times or more. V usage is TRBV6-1 and J usage is TRBJ1-5; unclear D gene. V was shortened by 6 bases and J by 6 bases, with 18 bases between the two germline ends. The CDR3 extends over 15 amino acids. Germline V gene lookup returns CDR1 MNHNS and CDR2 SASEGT. This CDR3 reads CASSLRDFLGQPQHF. The CDR3 region has the DNA TGTGCCAGCAGCCTCCGAGACTTCCTCGGTCAGCCCCAGCATTTT.

The V and J genes are TRBV12-3 or TRBV12-4 and TRBJ2-7; D is unresolved. This CDR3 comprises 13 residues. V lost 4 bases to trimming and J lost 3 bases, with 10 bases between them. The CDR3 region has the DNA TGTGCCAGCAGTTGGTCGGGCAACTACGAGCAGTACTTC. The encoded protein is CASSWSGNYEQYF.